This T cell receptor beta chain was identified during a study of blood T cell repertoires in COVID-19 (dated by TCRdb to the early 2020s). For the study in its entirety: Samples covering the acute and convalescent phases of COVID-19 were provided by collaborators in the United States, Italy and Spain. The prospective study material was composed of cDNA or gDNA derived from T cells, B-cell-depleted T cells, or PBMCs. The dataset comprised deeply sampled blood TCRbeta repertoires from subjects exposed to, actively infected with, or recovered from COVID-19. The repertoires were released in a freely available public database meant as a resource for research on the immune response to SARS-CoV-2. The samples were drawn from the first 160 participants of the ongoing ImmuneRACE study and from 950 to 1,500 subjects provided by 6 global collaborators. Nearly every sample came with metadata listing a de-identified subject ID, COVID-19 status, age in years and sex. HLA class I and class II types, where available, came from metadata supplied by the sample provider rather than from assay-based typing.

TCRbeta CDR3 regions were amplified from genomic DNA by means of the immunoSEQ Assay, a bias-controlled multiplex PCR. The original pipeline was this. The number of nucleated cells in each sample was estimated from the amplification of reference gene primers within the assay. Sequence reads were collapsed and filtered to measure the absolute abundance of every unique TCRbeta CDR3 rearrangement. For each sample, productive Simpson clonality was calculated by taking the square root of Simpson's diversity index across productive rearrangements. This immuneACCESS table, as held by TCRdb, lists in-frame sequences with V and J called but not all clones. Of the missing ones, under half trace to an unresolved V gene in checked studies; the others have no known cause. V and J calls and clone size are as listed in that table; D and trimming were resolved from the DNA. The sample yields about 150,000 clones; approximately 86% were counted once. The ten largest clonotypes hold under 0.7% of the sample.

One collaborating source in Seattle enrolled patients during active infection and followed them longitudinally through the course of disease. The collaborating institutions used their own protocols to collect whole blood in K2EDTA tubes. For TCRbeta analysis, collaborators shipped samples as frozen whole blood, isolated PBMCs, or DNA extracted from either of those sample types. CDR1 and CDR2 are drawn from the germline V gene (reference sequence): SEHNR, FQNEAQ. Measured from the cysteine to the phenylalanine, the CDR3 is 14 residues long. Only the CDR3 DNA stays, 42 bases, in frame from base 1. V is cut back by 5 bases and J by 3 bases, with 1 base in the junction unmatched. About this clone itself: The specificity of this receptor is unknown. No base-level quality is on record; no much larger clone is a single base apart.

Results and caveats for the whole study, not just this receptor: The quantity of clinical and demographic metadata differed by source and by participant and was supplied without curation.

Sequencing used peripheral blood. This sequence uses TRBV7-9 and TRBJ2-2, with 9 middle bases fitting TRBD1. The sequence came from a man between 60 and 75 years old with COVID-19, enrolled during active disease. CDR3 sequence: CASSGTGYTGELFF. The DNA reads TGTGCCAGCAGCGGGACAGGGTACACCGGGGAGCTGTTTTTT.